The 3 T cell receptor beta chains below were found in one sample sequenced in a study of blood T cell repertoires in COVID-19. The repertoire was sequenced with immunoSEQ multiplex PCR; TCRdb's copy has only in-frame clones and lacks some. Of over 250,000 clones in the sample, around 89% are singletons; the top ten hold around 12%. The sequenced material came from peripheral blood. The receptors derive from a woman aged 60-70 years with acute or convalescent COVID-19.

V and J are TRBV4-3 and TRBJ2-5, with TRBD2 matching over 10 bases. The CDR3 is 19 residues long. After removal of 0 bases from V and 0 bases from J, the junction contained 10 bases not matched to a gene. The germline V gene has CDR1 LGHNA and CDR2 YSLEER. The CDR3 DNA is TGCGCCAGCAGCCAAGAGCGAACTAGCGGGGTCGCGTACCAAGAGACCCAGTACTTC. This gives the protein CASSQERTSGVAYQETQYF.

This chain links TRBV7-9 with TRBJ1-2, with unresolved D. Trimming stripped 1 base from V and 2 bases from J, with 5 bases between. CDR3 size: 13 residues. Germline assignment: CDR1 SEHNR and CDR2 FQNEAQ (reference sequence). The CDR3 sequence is CASSLERNYGYTF. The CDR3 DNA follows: TGTGCCAGCAGCTTAGAACGGAACTATGGCTACACCTTC.

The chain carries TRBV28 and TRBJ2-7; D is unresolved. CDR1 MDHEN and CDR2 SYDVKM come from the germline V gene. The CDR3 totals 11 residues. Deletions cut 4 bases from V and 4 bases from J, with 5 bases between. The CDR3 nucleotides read TGTGCCAGCAGTTCTTTATACGAGCAGTACTTC. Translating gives CASSSLYEQYF.